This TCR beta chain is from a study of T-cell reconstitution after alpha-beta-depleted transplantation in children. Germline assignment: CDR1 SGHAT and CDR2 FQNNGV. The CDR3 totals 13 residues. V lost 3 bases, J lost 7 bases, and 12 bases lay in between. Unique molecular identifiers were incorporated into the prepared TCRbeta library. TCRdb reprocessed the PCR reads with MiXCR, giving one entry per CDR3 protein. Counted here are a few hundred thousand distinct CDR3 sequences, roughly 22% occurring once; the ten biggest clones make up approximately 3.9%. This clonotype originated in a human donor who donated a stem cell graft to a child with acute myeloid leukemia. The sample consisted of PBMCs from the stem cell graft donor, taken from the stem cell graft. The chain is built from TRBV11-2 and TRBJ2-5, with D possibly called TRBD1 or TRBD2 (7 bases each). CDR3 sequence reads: CASSFDREGTQYF. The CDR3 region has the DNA TGTGCCAGCAGCTTCGACAGGGAGGGGACCCAGTACTTC.